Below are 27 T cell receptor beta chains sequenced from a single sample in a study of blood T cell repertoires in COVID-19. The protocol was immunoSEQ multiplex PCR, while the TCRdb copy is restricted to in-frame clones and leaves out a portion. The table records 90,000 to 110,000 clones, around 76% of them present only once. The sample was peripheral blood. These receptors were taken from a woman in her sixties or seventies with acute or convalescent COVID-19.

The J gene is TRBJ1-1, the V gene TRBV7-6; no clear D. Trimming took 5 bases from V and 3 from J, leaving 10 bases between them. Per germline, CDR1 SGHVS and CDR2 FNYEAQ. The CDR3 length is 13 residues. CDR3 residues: CASSLAGHTEAFF. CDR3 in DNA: TGTGCCAGCAGCCTTGCGGGCCACACTGAAGCTTTCTTT.

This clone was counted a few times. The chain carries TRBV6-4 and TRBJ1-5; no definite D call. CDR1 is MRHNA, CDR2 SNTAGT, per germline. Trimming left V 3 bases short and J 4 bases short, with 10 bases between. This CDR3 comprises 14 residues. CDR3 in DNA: TGTGCCAGCAGTGAGACATGGGCTAATCAGCCCCAGCATTTT. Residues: CASSETWANQPQHF.

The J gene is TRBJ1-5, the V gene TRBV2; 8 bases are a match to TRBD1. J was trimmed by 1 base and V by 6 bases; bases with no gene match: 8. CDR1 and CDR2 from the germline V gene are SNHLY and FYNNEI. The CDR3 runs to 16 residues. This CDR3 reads CASRVTGQGSNQPQHF. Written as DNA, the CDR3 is TGTGCCAGCAGGGTTACTGGACAGGGAAGCAATCAGCCCCAGCATTTT.

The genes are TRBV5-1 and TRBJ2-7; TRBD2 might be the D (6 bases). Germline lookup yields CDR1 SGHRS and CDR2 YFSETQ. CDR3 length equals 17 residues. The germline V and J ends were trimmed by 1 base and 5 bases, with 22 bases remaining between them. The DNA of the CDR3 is TGCGCCAGCAGCTTGTCTCAGGGCATTACTAGCAACCACGAGCAGTACTTC. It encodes CASSLSQGITSNHEQYF.

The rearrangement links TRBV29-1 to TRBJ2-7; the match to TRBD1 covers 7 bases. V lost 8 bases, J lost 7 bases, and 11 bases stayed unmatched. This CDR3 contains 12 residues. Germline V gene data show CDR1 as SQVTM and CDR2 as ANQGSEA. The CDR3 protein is CSSLEGASEQYF. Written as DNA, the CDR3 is TGCAGCTCACTTGAGGGGGCGAGTGAGCAGTACTTC.

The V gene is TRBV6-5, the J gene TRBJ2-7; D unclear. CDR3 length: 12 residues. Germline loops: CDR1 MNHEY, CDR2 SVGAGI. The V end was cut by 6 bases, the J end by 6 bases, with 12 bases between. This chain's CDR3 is CASSDTVVEQYF. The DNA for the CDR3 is TGTGCCAGCAGCGACACGGTAGTCGAGCAGTACTTC.

The CDR3 sequence is CASSPDFRSAGELFF. CDR3 DNA: TGTGCCAGCAGCCCCGATTTTCGGTCTGCCGGGGAGCTGTTTTTT. The genes are TRBV7-2 and TRBJ2-2; D unclear. The CDR3 is made up of 15 amino acids. Deletions cut 5 bases from V and 6 bases from J, with 16 bases between. CDR1 is SGHTA and CDR2 is FQGNSA in the germline V gene.

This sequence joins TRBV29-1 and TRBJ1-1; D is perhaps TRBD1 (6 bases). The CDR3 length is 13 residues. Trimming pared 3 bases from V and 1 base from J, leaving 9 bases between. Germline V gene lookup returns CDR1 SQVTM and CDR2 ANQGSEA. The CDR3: CSVETGWNTEAFF. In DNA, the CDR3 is TGCAGCGTTGAGACAGGTTGGAACACTGAAGCTTTCTTT.

The CDR3 region is CASSQVTGLETRTEAFF. The CDR3 nucleotides read TGCGCCAGCAGCCAAGTGACGGGATTAGAGACAAGGACTGAAGCTTTCTTT. The chain couples TRBV4-1 to TRBJ1-1; D not resolved. The CDR3 extends over 17 amino acids. V was clipped by 1 base and J by 5 bases, with 20 bases between them. Looked up from germline, CDR1 is MGHRA and CDR2 is YSYEKL.

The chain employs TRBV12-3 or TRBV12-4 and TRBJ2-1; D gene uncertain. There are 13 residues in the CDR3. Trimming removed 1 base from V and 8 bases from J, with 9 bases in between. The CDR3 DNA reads TGTGCCAGCAGTTTAGTCACGAGCGATGAGCAGTTCTTC. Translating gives CASSLVTSDEQFF.

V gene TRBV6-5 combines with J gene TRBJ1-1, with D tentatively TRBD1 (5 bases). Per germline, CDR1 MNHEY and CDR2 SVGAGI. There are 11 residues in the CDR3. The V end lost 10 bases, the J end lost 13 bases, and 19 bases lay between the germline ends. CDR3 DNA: TGTGCCATTGAGAGAGCAGGGTCGGTTTTCTTT. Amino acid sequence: CAIERAGSVFF.

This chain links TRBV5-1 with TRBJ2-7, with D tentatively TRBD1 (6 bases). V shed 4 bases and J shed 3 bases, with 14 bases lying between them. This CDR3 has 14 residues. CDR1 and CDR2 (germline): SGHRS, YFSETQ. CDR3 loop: CASSPMQGNYEQYF. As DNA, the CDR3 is TGCGCCAGCAGCCCTATGCAGGGGAACTACGAGCAGTACTTC.

Written as DNA, the CDR3 is TGTGCCAGCAGCCAGGACAGTCGGGGAACCCAGTACTTC. Translated, it gives CASSQDSRGTQYF. The chain uses TRBV7-8 and TRBJ2-5; possibly TRBD1 for D (6 bases). Trimming removed 5 bases at V and 8 bases at J, with 15 bases between. The CDR3 has 13 amino acids. Germline V gives CDR1 SGHVS, CDR2 FQNEAQ.

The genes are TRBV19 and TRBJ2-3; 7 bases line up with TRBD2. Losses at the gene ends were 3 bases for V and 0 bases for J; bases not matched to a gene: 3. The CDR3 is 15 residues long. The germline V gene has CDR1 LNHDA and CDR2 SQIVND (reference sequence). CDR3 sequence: CASSIGGSSTDTQYF. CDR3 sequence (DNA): TGTGCCAGTAGTATCGGCGGGAGTAGCACAGATACGCAGTATTTT.

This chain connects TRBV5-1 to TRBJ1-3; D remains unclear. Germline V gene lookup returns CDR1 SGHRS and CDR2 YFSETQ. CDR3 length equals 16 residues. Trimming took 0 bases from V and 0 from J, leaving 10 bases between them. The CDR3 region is CASSLDAPSSGNTIYF. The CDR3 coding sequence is TGCGCCAGCAGCTTGGACGCACCGAGCTCTGGAAACACCATATATTTT.

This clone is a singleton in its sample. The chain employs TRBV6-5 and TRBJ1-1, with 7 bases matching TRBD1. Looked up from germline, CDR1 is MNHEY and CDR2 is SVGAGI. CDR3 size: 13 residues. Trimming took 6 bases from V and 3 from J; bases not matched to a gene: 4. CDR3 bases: TGTGCCAGCAGCCTTCAGGGGGACACTGAAGCTTTCTTT. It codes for CASSLQGDTEAFF.

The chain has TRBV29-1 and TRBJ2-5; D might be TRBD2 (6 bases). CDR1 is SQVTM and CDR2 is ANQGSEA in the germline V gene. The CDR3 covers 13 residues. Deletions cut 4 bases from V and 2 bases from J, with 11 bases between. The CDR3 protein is CSVVRTTQETQYF. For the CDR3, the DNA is TGCAGCGTTGTTAGGACTACACAAGAGACCCAGTACTTC. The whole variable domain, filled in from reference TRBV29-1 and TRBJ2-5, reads SAVISQKPSRDICQRGTSLTIQCQVDSQVTMMFWYRQQPGQSLTLIATANQGSEATYESGFVIDKFPISRPNLTFSTLTVSNMSPEDSSIYLCSVVRTTQETQYFGPGTRLLVL.

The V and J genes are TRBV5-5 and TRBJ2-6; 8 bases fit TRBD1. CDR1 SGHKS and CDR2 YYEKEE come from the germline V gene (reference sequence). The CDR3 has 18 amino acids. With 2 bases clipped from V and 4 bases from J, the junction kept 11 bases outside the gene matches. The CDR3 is CASSFRQGARSGANVLTF. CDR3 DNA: TGTGCCAGCAGCTTTCGGCAGGGGGCGCGCTCCGGGGCCAACGTCCTGACTTTC.

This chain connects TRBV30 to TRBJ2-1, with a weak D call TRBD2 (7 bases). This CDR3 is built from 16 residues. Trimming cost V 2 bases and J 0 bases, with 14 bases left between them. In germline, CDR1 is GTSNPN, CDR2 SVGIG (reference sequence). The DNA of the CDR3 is TGTGCCTGGAGTCCCTCCGGGGGGCTCTCCTACAATGAGCAGTTCTTC. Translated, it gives CAWSPSGGLSYNEQFF.

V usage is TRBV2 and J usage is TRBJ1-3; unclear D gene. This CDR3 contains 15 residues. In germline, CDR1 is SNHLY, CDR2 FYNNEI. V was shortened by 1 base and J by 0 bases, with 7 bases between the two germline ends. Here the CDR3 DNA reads TGTGCCAGCAGTGAAGGGGCGAACTCTGGAAACACCATATATTTT. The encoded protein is CASSEGANSGNTIYF.

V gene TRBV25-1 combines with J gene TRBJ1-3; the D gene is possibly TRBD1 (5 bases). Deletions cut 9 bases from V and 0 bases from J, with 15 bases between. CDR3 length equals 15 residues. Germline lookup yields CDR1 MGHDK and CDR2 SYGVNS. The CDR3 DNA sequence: TGTGCCAGAAGGACACTCCTGAGCTCTGGAAACACCATATATTTT. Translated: CARRTLLSSGNTIYF.

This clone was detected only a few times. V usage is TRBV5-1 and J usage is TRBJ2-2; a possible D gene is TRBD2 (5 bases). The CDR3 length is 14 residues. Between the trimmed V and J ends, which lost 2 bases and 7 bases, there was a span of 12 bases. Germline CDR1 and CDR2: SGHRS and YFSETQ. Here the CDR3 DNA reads TGCGCCAGCAGCTTCTTGGGAGAGGGCGGGGAGCTGTTTTTT. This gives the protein CASSFLGEGGELFF.

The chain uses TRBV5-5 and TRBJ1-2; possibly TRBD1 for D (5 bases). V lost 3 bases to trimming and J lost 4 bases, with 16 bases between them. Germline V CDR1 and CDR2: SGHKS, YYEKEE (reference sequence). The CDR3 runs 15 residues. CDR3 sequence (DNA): TGTGCCAGCAGCTGGGCCCTCCGGGACTTCTATGGCTACACCTTC. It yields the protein CASSWALRDFYGYTF.

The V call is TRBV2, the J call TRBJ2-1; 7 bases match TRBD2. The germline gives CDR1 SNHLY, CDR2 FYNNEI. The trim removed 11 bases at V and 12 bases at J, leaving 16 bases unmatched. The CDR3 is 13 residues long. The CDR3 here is CAGRGDHLFGQFF. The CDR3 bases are TGTGCCGGCCGGGGGGACCACCTTTTCGGGCAGTTCTTC.

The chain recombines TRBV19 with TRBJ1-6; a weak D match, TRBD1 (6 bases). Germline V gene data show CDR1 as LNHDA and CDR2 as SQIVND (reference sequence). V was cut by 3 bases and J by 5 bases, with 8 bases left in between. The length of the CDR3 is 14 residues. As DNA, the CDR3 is TGTGCCAGTAGTATGACAGGCGATAATTCACCCCTCCACTTT. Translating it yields CASSMTGDNSPLHF.

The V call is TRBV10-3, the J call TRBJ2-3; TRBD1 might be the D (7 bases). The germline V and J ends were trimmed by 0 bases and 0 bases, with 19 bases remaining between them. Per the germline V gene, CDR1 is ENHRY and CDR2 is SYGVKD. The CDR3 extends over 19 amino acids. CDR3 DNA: TGTGCCATCAGTGAGTCGGGGGGACAGACGATTATTAGCACAGATACGCAGTATTTT. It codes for CAISESGGQTIISTDTQYF.

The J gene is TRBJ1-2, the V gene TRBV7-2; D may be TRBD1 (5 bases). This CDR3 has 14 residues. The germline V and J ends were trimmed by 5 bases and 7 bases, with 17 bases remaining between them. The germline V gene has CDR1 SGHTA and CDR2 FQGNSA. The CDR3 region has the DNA TGTGCCAGCAGCCCGAGACAGAGAACTGGTGGCTACACCTTC. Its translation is CASSPRQRTGGYTF.